This T cell receptor beta chain originates from a study of cytomegalovirus exposure and HLA in healthy donors. Whole-study findings and limits: Specificity of a few CMV-associated chains for CMV antigens was verified in vitro.

Germline trimming cut 4 bases from V and 1 base from J; bases unmatched to any gene: 13. CDR1 is MRHNA, CDR2 SNTAGT, per germline. There are 20 residues in the CDR3. PCR employed 60 Vbeta and 13 Jbeta primers. Only in-frame clones appear in the TCRdb table, and some are missing; sequencing was by immunoSEQ multiplex PCR. The table records fewer than 90,000 clones, about 71% of them present only once. Points on this clone: Its target is unknown.

The clonotype was recovered from a woman aged 50 to 60 in good health and CMV-seropositive. The chain is built from TRBV6-4 and TRBJ2-1, with 13 positions matching TRBD2. Sample: PBMCs. CDR3 bases: TGTGCCAGCAGTGTCCGACCGGGACTAGCGGGACTCGCTTCCTACAATGAGCAGTTCTTC. It codes for CASSVRPGLAGLASYNEQFF.